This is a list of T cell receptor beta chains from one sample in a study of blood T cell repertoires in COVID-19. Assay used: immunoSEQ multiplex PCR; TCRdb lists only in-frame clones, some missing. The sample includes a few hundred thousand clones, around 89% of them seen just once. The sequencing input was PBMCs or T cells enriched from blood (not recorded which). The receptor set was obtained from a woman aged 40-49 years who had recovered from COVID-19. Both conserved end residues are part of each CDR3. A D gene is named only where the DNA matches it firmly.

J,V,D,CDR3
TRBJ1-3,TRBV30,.,CAWFRDGNTIYF
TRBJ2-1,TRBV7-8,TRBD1,CASRTAGQGYNEQFF
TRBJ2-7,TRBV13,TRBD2,CASSLLGGNEQYF
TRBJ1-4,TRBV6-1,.,CASSEARGSGATNEKLFF
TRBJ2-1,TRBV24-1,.,CATSQRDTRNNEQFF
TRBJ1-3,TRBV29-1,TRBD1,CSVRTGGSGNTIYF
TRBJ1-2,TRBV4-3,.,CASSQDYDRTNYGYTF
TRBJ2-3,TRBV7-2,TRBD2,CASRTGLAGGSTDTQYF
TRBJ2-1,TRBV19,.,CASSNQGSSYNEQFF
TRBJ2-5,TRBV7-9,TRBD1,CASSYDRVQETQYF
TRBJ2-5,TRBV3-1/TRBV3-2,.,CASSPLEGQETQYF
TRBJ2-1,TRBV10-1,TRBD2,CASSESVGGYNEQFF
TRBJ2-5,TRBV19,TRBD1,CASSIATGGETQYF
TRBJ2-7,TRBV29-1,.,CSVAMPGEEYF
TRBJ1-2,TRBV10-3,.,CAISVGQGPGYTF
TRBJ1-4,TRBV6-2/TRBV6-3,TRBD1,CASSPRDREEKLFF
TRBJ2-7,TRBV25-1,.,CATRRGGSYEQYF
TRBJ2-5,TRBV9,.,CASSRAVQETQYF
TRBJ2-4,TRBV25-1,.,CASSMPGGRNIQYF
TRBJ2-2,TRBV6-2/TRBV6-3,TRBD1,CASSLLGQGAVGELFF
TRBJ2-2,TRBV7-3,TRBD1,CASSLTPGQLTGELFF
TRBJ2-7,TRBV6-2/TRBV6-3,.,CASSYGGTASYEQYF
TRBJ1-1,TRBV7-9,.,CASTPWEGTEAFF
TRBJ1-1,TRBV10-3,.,CAISGPEGTEAFF
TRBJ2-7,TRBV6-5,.,CASKRGSTRYEQYF
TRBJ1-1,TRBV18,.,CASSPAGEGEAFF
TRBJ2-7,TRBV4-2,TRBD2,CASSTLAGGSSYEQYF
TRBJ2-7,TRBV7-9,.,CASSPTLRELLHEQYF
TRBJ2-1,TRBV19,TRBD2,CASREFLSGSYNEQFF
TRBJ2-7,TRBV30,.,CAWKEGRDYEQYF
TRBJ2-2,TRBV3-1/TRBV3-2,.,CASSQGTAHTGELFF
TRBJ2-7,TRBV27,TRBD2,CASSFAGTSLSREQYF
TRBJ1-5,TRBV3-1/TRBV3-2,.,CASSQDNRPNQPQHF
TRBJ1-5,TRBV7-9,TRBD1,CASGQGYQPQHF
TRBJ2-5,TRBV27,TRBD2,CASSMGLAGGPAVETQYF
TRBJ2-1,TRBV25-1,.,CASSDWGSGSYNEQFF
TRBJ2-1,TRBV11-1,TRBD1,CASSWDRGTYNEQFF
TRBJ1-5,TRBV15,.,CATSFDTPSNQPQHF
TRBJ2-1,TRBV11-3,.,CASSLIAGPPYNEQFF
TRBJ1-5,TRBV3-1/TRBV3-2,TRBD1,CASSQAYRGGQPQHF
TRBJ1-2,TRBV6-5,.,CASSYKGRPYYGYTF
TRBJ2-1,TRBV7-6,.,CASSLVGPYNEQFF
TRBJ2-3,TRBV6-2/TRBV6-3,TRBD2,CASSYLAGGRPDTQYF
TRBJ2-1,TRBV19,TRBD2,CASSRLAPDNEQFF
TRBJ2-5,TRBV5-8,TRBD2,CASSPGIAGGFHQETQYF
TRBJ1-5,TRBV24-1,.,CATSNTGQNQPQHF
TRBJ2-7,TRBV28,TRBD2,CASRDSSGPGEQYF
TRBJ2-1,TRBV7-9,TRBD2,CASTLSGREAVGEQFF
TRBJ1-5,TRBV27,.,CASSFAGNQPQHF